The 25 T cell receptor beta chains below were found in one sample sequenced in a study of cytomegalovirus exposure and HLA in healthy donors. Method: immunoSEQ multiplex PCR; TCRdb's copy keeps in-frame clones and lacks some. Of fewer than 140,000 clones listed, about 85% are singletons. The specimen sequenced was PBMCs. The receptor set was obtained from a woman between 18 and 30 years old in good health and CMV-seropositive.

The rearrangement joins TRBV9 to TRBJ2-2; 14 bases are shared with TRBD2. CDR1 SGDLS and CDR2 YYNGEE come from the germline V gene. J was trimmed by 4 bases and V by 0 bases; bases with no gene match: 5. This CDR3 contains 18 residues. The CDR3 region has the DNA TGTGCCAGCAGCGTAGACCTCGGGACTAGCGGGGGCACCGGGGAGCTGTTTTTT. Protein sequence: CASSVDLGTSGGTGELFF.

V usage is TRBV6-1 and J usage is TRBJ2-7, with TRBD1 identical over 9 bases. CDR1 is MNHNS and CDR2 is SASEGT in the germline V gene. The ends lost 5 bases at V and 4 bases at J; junction bases unmatched: 3. The CDR3 is 13 amino acids. CDR3 region: CASSRQGVYEQYF. The CDR3, as DNA: TGTGCCAGCAGTCGACAGGGGGTATACGAGCAGTACTTC.

CDR3 loop: CASSRQGYTEAFF. CDR3 coding DNA: TGCGCCAGCAGCAGGCAGGGATACACTGAAGCTTTCTTT. This chain connects TRBV4-1 to TRBJ1-1, with a weak D call TRBD1 (5 bases). The CDR3 is made up of 13 amino acids. V was trimmed by 5 bases and J by 3 bases, leaving 10 bases between them. From germline, CDR1 is MGHRA and CDR2 YSYEKL.

The J gene is TRBJ2-7, the V gene TRBV2; TRBD2 agrees at 11 bases. Losses at the gene ends were 6 bases for V and 5 bases for J; bases not matched to a gene: 9. Looked up from germline, CDR1 is SNHLY and CDR2 is FYNNEI. The CDR3 covers 15 residues. DNA for the CDR3: TGTGCCAGCAGGGCCCTAGCGGGGGGTATCGACGAGCAGTACTTC. This translates into CASRALAGGIDEQYF.

This chain joins TRBV7-9 and TRBJ2-7, with TRBD1 as a possible D gene (5 bases). Germline V lookup: CDR1 SEHNR, CDR2 FQNEAQ (reference sequence). The CDR3 has 16 amino acids. Trimming stripped 1 base from V and 2 bases from J, with 15 bases between. CDR3 coding DNA: TGTGCCAGCAGCTTAGATGGGGCAGGGTTTCCCTACGAGCAGTACTTC. It specifies CASSLDGAGFPYEQYF.

The rearrangement joins TRBV11-2 to TRBJ1-2; no firm D call. Germline CDR1 and CDR2: SGHAT and FQNNGV. V gave up 0 bases and J gave up 1 base, with 12 bases separating them. This CDR3 has 16 amino acids. This chain's CDR3 is CASSLDPAAYNYGYTF. CDR3 nucleotide sequence: TGTGCCAGCAGCTTAGACCCAGCGGCCTATAACTATGGCTACACCTTC.

This clone showed up just once. The chain links TRBV5-8 to TRBJ1-6; perhaps TRBD1 as D (6 bases). CDR1 SGHTS and CDR2 YDEGEE come from the germline V gene. This CDR3 comprises 13 residues. Trimming cost V 0 bases and J 11 bases, with 9 bases left between them. This chain's CDR3 is CASSLVQGPPLHF. The CDR3 DNA reads TGTGCCAGCAGCTTGGTACAGGGTCCACCCCTCCACTTT.

V usage is TRBV5-1 and J usage is TRBJ2-5; tentative D call: TRBD1 (5 bases). Trimming removed 1 base at V and 5 bases at J, with 9 bases between. The CDR3 runs to 13 residues. From germline, CDR1 is SGHRS and CDR2 YFSETQ. CDR3 coding DNA: TGCGCCAGCAGCTTGACAGGAGACGAGACCCAGTACTTC. This sequence encodes CASSLTGDETQYF.

The chain is built from TRBV5-4 and TRBJ2-7, with D possibly TRBD2 on 5 matching bases. V lost 9 bases, J lost 0 bases, and 19 bases lay in between. Germline V gene sequence: CDR1 SGHNT, CDR2 YYREEE (reference sequence). This CDR3 region has 15 residues. The CDR3 sequence: CATSVDGVSSYEQYF. CDR3 bases: TGTGCCACCTCTGTAGACGGGGTTAGCTCCTACGAGCAGTACTTC.

V usage is TRBV15 and J usage is TRBJ1-6; D call uncertain. The germline V gene encodes CDR1 LNHNV and CDR2 YYDKDF (reference sequence). This CDR3 comprises 16 residues. With 0 bases removed from V and 7 bases from J, the gap between germline ends came to 13 bases. The CDR3 coding sequence is TGTGCCACCAGCAGAGATCTGCCCGGGTCGAATTCACCCCTCCACTTT. This translates into CATSRDLPGSNSPLHF.

CDR3 sequence reads: CASSQERTSGGTYNEQFF. CDR3 in DNA: TGCGCCAGCAGCCAAGAGAGGACTAGCGGGGGGACTTACAATGAGCAGTTCTTC. The genes are TRBV4-3 and TRBJ2-1; 14 bases fit TRBD2. The V gene's germline CDR1 is LGHNA and CDR2 YSLEER. V gave up 0 bases and J gave up 4 bases; unmatched junction bases: 5. The CDR3 is made up of 18 amino acids.

The rearrangement joins TRBV19 to TRBJ1-2; 7 bases agree with TRBD1. This CDR3 spans 13 amino acids. The J segment lost 6 bases and the V segment lost 5 bases, leaving 6 bases of the junction unmatched. Germline V gene lookup returns CDR1 LNHDA and CDR2 SQIVND (reference sequence). The CDR3 DNA reads as TGTGCCAGTAGTTTAAGTACAGGGGATGGCTACACCTTC. Protein sequence: CASSLSTGDGYTF.

The chain recombines TRBV19 with TRBJ1-6, with D unresolved. The V end lost 6 bases, the J end lost 6 bases, and 18 bases lay between the germline ends. Germline loops: CDR1 LNHDA, CDR2 SQIVND (reference sequence). The CDR3 spans 16 residues. The CDR3 loop reads CASRQNLQLSNSPLHF. The DNA of the CDR3 is TGTGCCAGTAGACAGAACCTACAACTGTCTAATTCACCCCTCCACTTT. The full variable domain, completed using reference TRBV19 and TRBJ1-6, is DGGITQSPKYLFRKEGQNVTLSCEQNLNHDAMYWYRQDPGQGLRLIYYSQIVNDFQKGDIAEGYSVSREKKESFPLTVTSAQKNPTAFYLCASRQNLQLSNSPLHFGNGTRLTVT.

The rearrangement uses TRBV10-2 and TRBJ2-7; perhaps TRBD2 as D (7 bases). V dropped 1 base and J dropped 6 bases, with 13 bases sitting between them. Germline CDR1 is WSHSY and CDR2 is SAAADI. The CDR3 contains 14 residues. The CDR3 bases are TGCGCCAGCAGTGAGTATTGGCGGGGGCGCGAGCAGTACTTC. It is translated as CASSEYWRGREQYF.

This chain joins TRBV7-3 and TRBJ1-2, with TRBD1 identical over 8 bases. Unmatched junction bases numbered 8, after V lost 5 bases and J lost 3 bases. Per germline, CDR1 SGHTA and CDR2 FQGTGA. This CDR3 comprises 15 residues. CDR3 bases: TGTGCCAGCAGCCCCCTCGGGACAGGTTACTATGGCTACACCTTC. Protein product: CASSPLGTGYYGYTF. The whole variable domain, filled in from reference TRBV7-3 and TRBJ1-2, reads GAGVSQTPSNKVTEKGKYVELRCDPISGHTALYWYRQSLGQGPEFLIYFQGTGAADDSGLPNDRFFAVRPEGSVSTLKIQRTERGDSAVYLCASSPLGTGYYGYTFGSGTRLTVV.

The rearrangement joins TRBV9 to TRBJ1-1; 8 nucleotides match TRBD1. This CDR3 contains 13 residues. The V and J ends lost 0 bases and 5 bases, in that order; junction bases with no gene match: 0. CDR1 is SGDLS, CDR2 YYNGEE, per germline. CDR3 in amino acids: CASSVGQGTEAFF. CDR3 nucleotide sequence: TGTGCCAGCAGCGTAGGACAGGGGACTGAAGCTTTCTTT.

This rearrangement joins TRBV5-1 to TRBJ1-1, with TRBD1 matching 7 bases. Looked up from germline, CDR1 is SGHRS and CDR2 is YFSETQ. The CDR3 is made up of 18 amino acids. J lost 3 bases, V lost 3 bases, and 17 bases had no gene match. Written as DNA, the CDR3 is TGCGCCAGCAGCTCCTCCCTGACAGGGTGGAGGGGTGACACTGAAGCTTTCTTT. This codes for CASSSSLTGWRGDTEAFF.

The J gene is TRBJ1-3, the V gene TRBV6-5; 7 positions match TRBD1. This CDR3 is built from 15 residues. Germline CDR1 reads MNHEY; CDR2 reads SVGAGI. V gave up 6 bases and J gave up 4 bases; unmatched junction bases: 9. CDR3 protein: CASRTQGNSGNTIYF. The CDR3, as DNA: TGTGCCAGCAGGACACAGGGGAATTCGGGAAACACCATATATTTT.

The J gene is TRBJ1-3, the V gene TRBV6-5; maybe TRBD1 (5 bases). The CDR3 has 15 amino acids. Germline loops: CDR1 MNHEY, CDR2 SVGAGI. V lost 6 bases, J lost 4 bases, and 16 bases lay in between. CDR3 coding DNA: TGTGCCAGCAGACCCTCTGGGGGGGAAGGAAACACCATATATTTT. Protein sequence: CASRPSGGEGNTIYF.

This sequence joins TRBV7-2 and TRBJ2-7; 11 bases agree with TRBD2. V lost 5 bases to trimming and J lost 2 bases; unmatched junction nucleotides: 5. The CDR3 loop spans 15 amino acids. Germline V gives CDR1 SGHTA, CDR2 FQGNSA. CDR3 nucleotide sequence: TGTGCCAGCAGCCCGGGACTAGCGGAGACCTACGAGCAGTACGTC. Translation gives CASSPGLAETYEQYV.

The chain uses TRBV5-6 and TRBJ2-3; D gene ambiguous. Germline CDR1 SGHDT, CDR2 YYEEEE. Trimming took off 0 bases at V and 7 bases at J, with 9 bases between the two ends. The CDR3 is 13 residues long. CDR3 region: CASSLEKENTQYF. The CDR3 nucleotides are TGTGCCAGCAGCTTGGAAAAAGAGAATACGCAGTATTTT.

The rearrangement links TRBV6-5 to TRBJ1-1; 7 bases are a match to TRBD1. CDR1 is MNHEY and CDR2 is SVGAGI in the germline V gene. The ends lost 3 bases at V and 11 bases at J; junction bases unmatched: 9. This CDR3 spans 13 amino acids. CDR3 in DNA: TGTGCCAGCAGTTATAAAGGGGGCCAAAAGGCTTTCTTT. Its protein product is CASSYKGGQKAFF.

V and J are TRBV4-3 and TRBJ2-5, with 7 bases identical to TRBD2. The V segment lost 0 bases and the J segment 0 bases; nucleotides outside the gene matches: 4. Germline V lookup: CDR1 LGHNA, CDR2 YSLEER. The CDR3 runs 16 residues. In nucleotides, the CDR3 is TGCGCCAGCAGCCAAGATGTCGGGGGGTACCAAGAGACCCAGTACTTC. Translated: CASSQDVGGYQETQYF.

The genes are TRBV27 and TRBJ1-1; D gene uncertain. This CDR3 region has 12 residues. Trimming shortened V by 4 bases and J by 5 bases, and 8 bases separated the two germline ends. Germline V gives CDR1 MNHEY, CDR2 SMNVEV (reference sequence). Written as DNA, the CDR3 is TGTGCCAGCAGTTCTGGAGGGACTGAAGCTTTCTTT. Protein: CASSSGGTEAFF.

The V gene is TRBV19, the J gene TRBJ1-3; 10 positions match TRBD1. Germline lookup yields CDR1 LNHDA and CDR2 SQIVND (reference sequence). Trimming cost V 10 bases and J 4 bases; bases outside gene matches: 7. The CDR3 contains 14 residues. CDR3 in DNA: TGTGCCACCCGGGACAGGGGAGGAGGAAACACCATATATTTT. Protein product: CATRDRGGGNTIYF.